The entry that follows covers one T cell receptor beta chain sequence. This specimen belongs to a study of blood T cell repertoires in COVID-19. Sequencing was performed with immunoSEQ multiplex PCR; in TCRdb, only in-frame clones are kept and a portion is missing. Of roughly 330,000 clones detected, 80% to 90% appear once; the ten largest clones hold about 4.7%. The sample was PBMCs or T cells enriched from blood (not recorded which). The sequence was collected from a man under 40 who had recovered from COVID-19.

The CDR3 here is CASSLATGKGDTQYF. In DNA, the CDR3 is TGCGCCAGCAGCTTGGCGACAGGGAAGGGGGATACGCAGTATTTT. This chain connects TRBV5-1 to TRBJ2-3; TRBD1 matches 7 bases. The CDR3 is 15 amino acids. V trimming: 0 bases; J trimming: 6 bases; junction bases outside the gene matches: 7. From germline, CDR1 is SGHRS and CDR2 YFSETQ.